The TCR beta chain described here comes from a study of metastatic and nonmetastatic thyroid tumors. This CDR3 is built from 19 residues. CDR1 is SGHVS, CDR2 FQNEAQ, per germline. Unmatched junction bases numbered 16, after V lost 3 bases and J lost 3 bases. From the PCR reads, TCRdb re-called clones with MiXCR. Of about 19,000 clones detected, over 20% appear once; the ten largest clones hold about 10%. This clone was detected ten times or more. Thyroid surgery was performed in patients who had received no treatment beforehand. The rearrangement links TRBV7-8 to TRBJ2-3; the match to TRBD2 covers 9 bases. Input material: tumor tissue. This TCR derives from a male donor with papillary thyroid cancer or a benign thyroid nodule (not recorded which). Some clones in this sample may be carry-over from other donors' samples. DNA for the CDR3: TGTGCCAGCAGCTTCTTGGCGGGAGGGTATGGGGGGAAAACAGATACGCAGTATTTT. Amino acid sequence: CASSFLAGGYGGKTDTQYF.